This T cell receptor beta chain was documented in a study of blood T cell repertoires in COVID-19. The CDR3 length is 14 residues. Germline V gene sequence: CDR1 SGDLS, CDR2 YYNGEE. V lost 4 bases and J 1 base, leaving 9 bases between the germline ends. Sequencing used immunoSEQ multiplex PCR; TCRdb keeps in-frame clones, though not all of them. The sample shows fewer than 250,000 clones, 75% to 85% of them seen only once. This sequence was found in a human donor in a cohort sampled during active COVID-19. The specimen sequenced was peripheral blood. The rearrangement links TRBV9 to TRBJ2-1; D possibly corresponds to TRBD1 (6 bases). This CDR3 reads CASSSRGSYNEQFF. The CDR3 coding sequence is TGTGCCAGCAGCTCCAGGGGTTCCTACAATGAGCAGTTCTTC.